The sample holds many counts of the clone carrying this T cell receptor (beta chain). The antigen is unknown. Researchers prepared the TCRbeta library using unique molecular identifiers, the study reports. TCRdb redid the calling of the PCR reads with MiXCR, one entry per CDR3 protein. Here the sample spans fewer than 350,000 distinct CDR3 sequences, nearly 8% being singletons. V was clipped by 2 bases and J by 4 bases, with 12 bases between them. The CDR3 is made up of 14 amino acids. Germline V gives CDR1 DFQATT, CDR2 SNEGSKA (reference sequence). This entry belongs to a study of T-cell reconstitution after alpha-beta-depleted transplantation in children. Notes on the study in general: T-cell numbers and diversity one year post-transplant derived largely from freshly generated T cells. Surviving recipient T cells and thymic progenitors accounted for the high day-60 TCRbeta diversity observed in some patients. Alpha-beta T cells present about two months after transplant were reported to originate from several hundred expanded graft clones.

The V gene is TRBV20-1, the J gene TRBJ2-4, with D possibly TRBD1 on 6 matching bases. The receptor was isolated from a female patient under 10 years old who had a stem cell transplant for Fanconi anemia, so the T cells may come from the graft donor. Here the sequenced sample was peripheral blood, taken 360 days after TCRalphabeta/CD19-depleted stem cell transplant. CDR3 in amino acids: CSARSGGQKNIQYF. The CDR3 DNA reads TGCAGTGCTAGAAGTGGGGGCCAGAAAAACATTCAGTACTTC.